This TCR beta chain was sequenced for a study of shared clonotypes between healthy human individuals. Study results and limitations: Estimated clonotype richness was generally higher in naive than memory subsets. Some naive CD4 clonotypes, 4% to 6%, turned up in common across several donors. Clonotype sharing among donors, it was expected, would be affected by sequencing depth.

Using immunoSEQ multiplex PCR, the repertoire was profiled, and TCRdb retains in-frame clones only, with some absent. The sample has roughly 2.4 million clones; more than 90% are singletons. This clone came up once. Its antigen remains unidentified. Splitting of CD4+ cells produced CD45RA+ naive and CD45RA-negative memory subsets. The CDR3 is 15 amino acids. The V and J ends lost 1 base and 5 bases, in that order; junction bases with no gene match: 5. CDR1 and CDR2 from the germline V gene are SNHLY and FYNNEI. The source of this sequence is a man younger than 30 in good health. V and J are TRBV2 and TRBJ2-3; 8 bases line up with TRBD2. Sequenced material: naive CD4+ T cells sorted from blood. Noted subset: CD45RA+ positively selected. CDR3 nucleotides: TGTGCCAGCAGTGAAGAGGAACTAGCGGTAGATACGCAGTATTTT. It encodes CASSEEELAVDTQYF. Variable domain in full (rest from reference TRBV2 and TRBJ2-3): EPEVTQTPSHQVTQMGQEVILRCVPISNHLYFYWYRQILGQKVEFLVSFYNNEISEKSEIFDDQFSVERPDGSNFTLKIRSTKLEDSAMYFCASSEEELAVDTQYFGPGTRLTVL.